This T cell receptor beta chain was sequenced during a study of blood T cell repertoires in COVID-19. Study details: PBMCs, B-cell-depleted T cells, or T cells provided the cDNA or gDNA that made up the material.

Looked up from germline, CDR1 is MGHRA and CDR2 is YSYEKL. The V and J ends lost 4 bases and 8 bases respectively, with 12 bases between them. The CDR3 consists of 13 residues. The authors' processing: The authors estimated nucleated cell counts from reference gene primer amplification. TCRdb's copy holds only in-frame clones and misses some; the assay was immunoSEQ multiplex PCR. Clone size and V and J calls were adopted from that table, with D and trimming inferred from the DNA. Of more than 150,000 clones listed, over 80% are singletons. The material sequenced was peripheral blood. The origin of this receptor is a woman in her thirties or forties with acute or convalescent COVID-19. The V gene is TRBV4-1, the J gene TRBJ1-5; D perhaps matches TRBD1 (5 bases). DNA of the CDR3: TGCGCCAGCAGCCGGACATTCACGGAGCCCCAGCATTTT. As protein: CASSRTFTEPQHF.